This T cell receptor beta chain was obtained from a study of human T cells and chemical hapten exposure (dated by TCRdb to the early 2020s). For context, the study as a whole: For sensitization, 2% DPC in acetone was applied to a 2 cm by 2 cm area of upper inner arm skin. Patients additionally received weekly therapeutic DPC doses to the scalp throughout the approximately 25-week study period. Patch tests used Finn chambers with 0.01% DPC on the upper back, scored after 6 days by International Contact Dermatitis Research Group standards. Alopecia areata with under or over 50% scalp involvement, alopecia totalis and alopecia universalis were represented in the patient cohort, which was mostly female. Libraries were combined into a pool for sequencing, and differences in TCR yield between samples came mainly from small differences in library volumes within the pool. In alopecia patients, the study followed how the peripheral blood TCR repertoire changed in vivo over primary and secondary sensitization to diphenylcyclopropenone (DPC), a hapten. Blood samples were taken from patients before sensitization (week 0) and then at 2, 6 and about 24 weeks after DPC sensitization. Twenty-nine alopecia patients provided blood for TCR sequencing at one to four time points (pre-sensitization, 2, 6 and 24 weeks). Study-level results and caveats: Compared with pre-sensitization or healthy control sets, expanded TCRs formed significantly more large CDR3 similarity clusters, which is consistent with antigen-driven responses. Because all patients had alopecia, a presumed autoimmune disease, the immune response of the patients might differ from that of healthy individuals. No change with DPC sensitization was found in the number of TCRs above 1 in 1000 frequency, and no evidence of global repertoire structure alterations was found. Repeated subsampling changed both the strength of the expansion versus patch-test correlation and the threshold at which the correlation became significant. A positive correlation was found between the number of PT1 expanded TCRs and patch test score, with significance reached at thresholds 8, 16 and 32 but not 4.

This clonotype was counted a few times. It lacks a known antigen. It has no much larger one-base neighbor in the sample; base qualities were not kept. V is cut by 0 bases and J by 1 base, and the space between the germline ends is 7 bases. The germline V gene provides CDR1 SGHRS and CDR2 YFSETQ. From cysteine to phenylalanine, the CDR3 is 14 amino acids long. The CDR3 DNA has 42 bases and is translated from base 1. Sample time point, as interpreted from the label and publication: pre-sensitization, week 0. The treatment or condition label, read with the paper, signifies: therapeutic diphenylcyclopropenone sensitization with weekly scalp DPC. At each patch-test visit, blood was drawn before the patch test was applied. Patients were considered eligible if aged 18 to 70, diagnosed with alopecia and deemed suitable for DPC therapy, and patients were excluded if pregnant. Total RNA was isolated from unfractionated whole blood collected in Tempus Blood RNA tubes.

The library was obtained by RACE. Sequencing was performed on a NextSeq 500. During library preparation, unique molecular identifiers were attached to individual cDNA molecules so that TCRs could be counted quantitatively and reproducibly. For every blood RNA sample, sequencing covered both the TCR alpha and TCR beta chains. The original pipeline was this. A median of about 87,000 TCRs per sample was observed, with a range of roughly 20,000 to 750,000. V, J and CDR3 annotation of the TCR reads was performed with the Decombinator software suite. For the PS versus PT1 abundance plots, all samples were subsampled to the same number of TCRs (28,000). TCRs were defined as expanded if absent before sensitization and observed at least eight times at the 2-week time point. Using fastp at Q25 and MiXCR, TCRdb reprocessed the public reads and kept productive beta chains. Entries are consolidated by CDR3 protein sequence, retaining the most common genes and DNA. The V and J calls and clone size come from TCRdb's table, not from the authors' own analysis. Recorded for this sample are roughly 250,000 distinct CDR3 sequences; roughly 8.9% of them occurred a single time. The ten largest clones take up over 2% of the sample.

Recombination linked TRBV5-1 to TRBJ2-5; the D gene is perhaps TRBD2, from 5 matching bases. Sequencing was performed on whole blood, taken in connection with sensitization to the hapten diphenylcyclopropenone (DPC). This receptor was obtained from a woman aged 40-49 years with alopecia areata. Some clones in this sample may be carry-over from other donors' samples. The CDR3 reads CASSLDGGQETQYF. The nucleotide sequence is TGCGCCAGCAGCTTGGACGGAGGCCAAGAGACCCAGTACTTC. Outside the CDR3, residues come from the reference TRBV5-1 and TRBJ2-5 proteins, so the full variable domain is: KAGVTQTPRYLIKTRGQQVTLSCSPISGHRSVSWYQQTPGQGLQFLFEYFSETQRNKGNFPGRFSGRQFSNSRSEMNVSTLELGDSALYLCASSLDGGQETQYFGPGTRLLVL.